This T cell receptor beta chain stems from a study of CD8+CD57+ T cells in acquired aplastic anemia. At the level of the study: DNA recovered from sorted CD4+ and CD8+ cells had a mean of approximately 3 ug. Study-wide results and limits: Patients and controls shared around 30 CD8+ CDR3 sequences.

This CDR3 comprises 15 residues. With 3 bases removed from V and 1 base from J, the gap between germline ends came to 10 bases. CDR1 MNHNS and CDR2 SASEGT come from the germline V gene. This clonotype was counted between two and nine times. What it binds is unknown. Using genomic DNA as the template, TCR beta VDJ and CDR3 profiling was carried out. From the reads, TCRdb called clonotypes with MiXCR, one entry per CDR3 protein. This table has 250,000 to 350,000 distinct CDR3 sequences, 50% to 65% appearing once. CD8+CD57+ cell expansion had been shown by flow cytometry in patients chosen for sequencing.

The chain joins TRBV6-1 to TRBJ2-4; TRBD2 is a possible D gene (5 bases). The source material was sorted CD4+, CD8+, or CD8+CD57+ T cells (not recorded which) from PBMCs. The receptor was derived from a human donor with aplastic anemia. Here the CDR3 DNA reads TGTGCCAGCAGTGAGGGTACTAGGGCCAAAAACATTCAGTACTTC. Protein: CASSEGTRAKNIQYF.